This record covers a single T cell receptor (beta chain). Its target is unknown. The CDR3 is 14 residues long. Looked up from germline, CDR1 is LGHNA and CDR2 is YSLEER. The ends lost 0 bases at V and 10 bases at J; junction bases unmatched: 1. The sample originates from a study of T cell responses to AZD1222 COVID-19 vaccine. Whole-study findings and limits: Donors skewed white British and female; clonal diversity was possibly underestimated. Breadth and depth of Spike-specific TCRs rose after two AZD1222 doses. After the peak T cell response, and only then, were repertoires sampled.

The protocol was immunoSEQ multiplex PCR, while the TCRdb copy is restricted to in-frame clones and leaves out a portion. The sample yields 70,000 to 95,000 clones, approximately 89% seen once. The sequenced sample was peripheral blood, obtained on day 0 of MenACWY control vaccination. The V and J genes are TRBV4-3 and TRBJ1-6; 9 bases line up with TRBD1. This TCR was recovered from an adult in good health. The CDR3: CASSQEDRGSPLHF. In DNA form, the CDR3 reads TGCGCCAGCAGCCAAGAGGACAGGGGATCACCCCTCCACTTT.